These 4 T cell receptor beta chains were all obtained from the same sample, sequenced in a study of CD8 T cells in ankylosing spondylitis. Points from the study as a whole: Apparently characteristic of ankylosing spondylitis blood was a TCR beta motif (eight highly homologous variants).

Their antigen targets remain unknown. TCRdb ran MiXCR on the 5' RACE reads and lists one entry per CDR3 protein. The sample carries 350,000 to 450,000 distinct CDR3 sequences, approximately 26% recorded once. Sample: blood, either unsorted or a sorted T cell fraction (not recorded which). These receptors were collected from a male donor with ankylosing spondylitis.

The chain uses TRBV20-1 and TRBJ1-1, with no clear D. Trimming shortened V by 5 bases and J by 3 bases, and 10 bases separated the two germline ends. Germline CDR1 is DFQATT and CDR2 is SNEGSKA (reference sequence). CDR3 length: 12 residues. The CDR3 reads CSARRSYTEAFF. Written as DNA, the CDR3 is TGCAGTGCTCGGAGGTCGTACACTGAAGCTTTCTTT.

This clonotype has just a few counts. The CDR3 here is CASNMDPGEQFF. CDR3 coding DNA: TGCGCCAGCAATATGGATCCTGGAGAGCAGTTCTTC. The chain joins TRBV5-1 to TRBJ2-1; D ambiguous. The CDR3 loop spans 12 amino acids. With 6 bases removed from V and 10 bases from J, the gap between germline ends came to 14 bases. Per the germline V gene, CDR1 is SGHRS and CDR2 is YFSETQ.

This clonotype was picked up a small number of times. V usage is TRBV5-1 and J usage is TRBJ2-1; 7 positions match TRBD2. The V gene's germline CDR1 is SGHRS and CDR2 YFSETQ. The CDR3 runs 13 residues. Losses at the gene ends were 1 base for V and 6 bases for J; bases not matched to a gene: 1. CDR3: CASSLTGGNEQFF. In DNA, the CDR3 is TGCGCCAGCAGCTTGACGGGGGGCAATGAGCAGTTCTTC.

This clonotype was counted between two and nine times. The V gene is TRBV5-1, the J gene TRBJ1-3; no firm D call. V shed 0 bases and J shed 2 bases, with 9 bases lying between them. CDR3 length: 15 amino acids. Per germline, CDR1 SGHRS and CDR2 YFSETQ. The DNA for the CDR3 is TGCGCCAGCAGCTTGGACAGAGACGCTGGAAACACCATATATTTT. This sequence encodes CASSLDRDAGNTIYF.